This T cell receptor beta chain was captured by sequencing in a study of T-cell reconstitution after alpha-beta-depleted transplantation in children. A TCRbeta library incorporating unique molecular identifiers was prepared. One entry per CDR3 protein, called by TCRdb with MiXCR from the PCR reads. The table records roughly 180,000 distinct CDR3 sequences, over 8.5% of them present only once. Ten or more counts support this clonotype. CDR3 length equals 15 residues. V was pared by 4 bases and J by 0 bases, with 11 bases between. Germline V gene sequence: CDR1 SGHRS, CDR2 YFSETQ. The clonotype was recovered from a boy younger than 10 with acute myeloid leukemia, due to receive a stem cell transplant. The sequencing used PBMCs, collected before TCRalphabeta/CD19-depleted stem cell transplant. The chain joins TRBV5-1 to TRBJ1-3; no reliable D call. CDR3 in amino acids: CASSADGSSGNTIYF. The CDR3 region has the DNA TGCGCCAGCAGCGCGGACGGAAGCTCTGGAAACACCATATATTTT.